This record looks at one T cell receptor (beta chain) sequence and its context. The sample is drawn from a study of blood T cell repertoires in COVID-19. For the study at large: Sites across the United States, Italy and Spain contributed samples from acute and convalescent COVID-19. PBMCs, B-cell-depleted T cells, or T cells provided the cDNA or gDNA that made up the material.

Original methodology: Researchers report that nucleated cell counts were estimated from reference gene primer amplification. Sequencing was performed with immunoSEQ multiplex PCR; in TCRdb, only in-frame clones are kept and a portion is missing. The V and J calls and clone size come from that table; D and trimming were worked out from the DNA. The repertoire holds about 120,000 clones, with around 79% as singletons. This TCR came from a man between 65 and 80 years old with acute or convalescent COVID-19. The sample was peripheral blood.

CDR3 loop: CASSYGDRVDGYTF. CDR3 nucleotide sequence: TGTGCCAGCAGTTACGGGGACAGGGTTGATGGCTACACCTTC. The V call is TRBV6-6, the J call TRBJ1-2; 9 bases are a match to TRBD1. CDR1 is MNHNY, CDR2 SVGAGI, per germline (reference sequence). The junction had 4 bases not matched to a gene; V was cut back by 2 bases and J by 6 bases. The CDR3 sequence is 14 residues long.